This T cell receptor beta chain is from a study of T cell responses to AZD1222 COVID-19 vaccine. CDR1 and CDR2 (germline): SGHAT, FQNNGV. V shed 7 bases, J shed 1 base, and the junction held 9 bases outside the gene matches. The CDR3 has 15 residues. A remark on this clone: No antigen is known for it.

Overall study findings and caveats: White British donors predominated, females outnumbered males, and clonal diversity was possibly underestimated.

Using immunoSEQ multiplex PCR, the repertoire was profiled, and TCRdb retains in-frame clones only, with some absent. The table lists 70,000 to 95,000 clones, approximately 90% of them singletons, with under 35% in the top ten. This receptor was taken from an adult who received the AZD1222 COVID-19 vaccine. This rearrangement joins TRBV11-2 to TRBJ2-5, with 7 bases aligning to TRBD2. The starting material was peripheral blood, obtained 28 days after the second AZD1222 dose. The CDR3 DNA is TGTGCCAGCACCCTGGGGCCGGGGGGCCAAGAGACCCAGTACTTC. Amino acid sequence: CASTLGPGGQETQYF.